This T cell receptor beta chain was profiled in a study of blood T cell repertoires in COVID-19. About the study: COVID-19 samples collected from the United States, Italy and Spain covered acute and convalescent phases. In each case, the material was cDNA or gDNA derived from T cells, B-cell-depleted T cells, or PBMCs.

This clone was seen only once. How the authors handled the data: Amplified reference gene primers provided the basis for estimating nucleated cell counts. Profiling relied on immunoSEQ multiplex PCR, and the TCRdb table lists in-frame clones only, not all of them. The V and J calls and the clone size are those of that table, but D and trimming were determined from the DNA. The sample has around 300,000 clones; over 80% are singletons. Sequenced material: peripheral blood. This TCR was sampled from a woman aged 45-65 years with active or convalescent COVID-19.

CDR3 residues: CASNGGGQGNYGYTF. The CDR3 DNA is TGTGCCAGCAACGGAGGGGGACAGGGGAACTATGGCTACACCTTC. The rearrangement links TRBV28 to TRBJ1-2, with 10 bases fitting TRBD1. This CDR3 has 15 amino acids. J gave up 2 bases and V 7 bases, and 7 bases lay outside the gene matches. In germline, CDR1 is MDHEN, CDR2 SYDVKM.